This T cell receptor beta chain was captured in a study of control samples from healthy donors and cancer patients. Looked up from germline, CDR1 is MDHEN and CDR2 is SYDVKM. Trimming cost V 5 bases and J 7 bases, with 18 bases left between them. This CDR3 comprises 16 residues. Using immunoSEQ multiplex PCR, the repertoire was profiled, and TCRdb retains in-frame clones only, with some absent. Of over 50,000 clones listed, roughly 87% are singletons. This sequence originates from a man aged 50 to 60 in good health. The chain is built from TRBV28 and TRBJ1-6; tentative D call: TRBD1 (6 bases). Sequenced input: blood. In DNA, the CDR3 is TGTGCCAGCAGTATAGACACCAGGGGATACAATTCACCCCTCCACTTT. Translation: CASSIDTRGYNSPLHF.